Shown below are 15 T cell receptor beta chains from a single sample sequenced in a study of Ad26.COV2.S vaccination and SARS-CoV-2 variants. As for treatment: some 19 received Ad26.COV2.S at low or high dose, single or two shots; 5 received placebo; per-sample allocation not given. The investigators took samples on day 63 after the first vaccine or placebo injection. Only in-frame clones appear in the TCRdb table, and some are missing; sequencing was by immunoSEQ multiplex PCR. In the table there are about 370,000 clones, around 85% of which are singletons. This material consisted of peripheral blood, taken in a trial of Ad26.COV2.S vaccine versus placebo. These receptors originate from a person between 18 and 65 years old who received the Ad26.COV2.S COVID-19 vaccine or a placebo.

The chain links TRBV5-4 to TRBJ1-1; 9 nucleotides match TRBD1. This CDR3 contains 16 residues. V trimming: 2 bases; J trimming: 4 bases; junction bases outside the gene matches: 9. Germline CDR1 reads SGHNT; CDR2 reads YYREEE (reference sequence). CDR3 region: CASSLPGTGKGTEAFF. The CDR3 nucleotides are TGTGCCAGCAGCTTACCCGGGACAGGGAAGGGCACTGAAGCTTTCTTT.

This clone has a handful of counts. A junction boundary mismatches the germline segment, possibly from a read error. The chain has TRBV4-2 and TRBJ1-2; 9 bases are a match to TRBD1. CDR3 length: 14 residues. Germline V lookup: CDR1 LGHNA, CDR2 YNFKEQ. DNA for the CDR3: TGTGCCAGCAGACAAGACAGGGGGTTTGTTGGCTACACCTTC. Protein sequence: CASRQDRGFVGYTF.

The CDR3 reads CASFTGRVGYTF. CDR3 coding DNA: TGTGCCAGCTTCACGGGAAGAGTCGGCTACACCTTC. V and J are TRBV6-5 and TRBJ1-2, with no clear D. Germline values: CDR1 MNHEY, CDR2 SVGAGI. This CDR3 region has 12 residues. With 8 bases removed from V and 8 bases from J, the gap between germline ends came to 15 bases.

The chain combines TRBV4-1 with TRBJ2-3; D uncertain. V lost 1 base to trimming and J lost 3 bases, with 14 bases between them. Germline values: CDR1 MGHRA, CDR2 YSYEKL. The CDR3 runs to 16 residues. In DNA form, the CDR3 reads TGCGCCAGCAGCCAAGGACACCCTACATGGACAGATACGCAGTATTTT. Amino acids: CASSQGHPTWTDTQYF.

V gene TRBV6-2 or TRBV6-3 combines with J gene TRBJ2-7, with D possibly TRBD1 on 6 matching bases. The germline gives CDR1 MNHEY, CDR2 SVGEGT. The length of the CDR3 is 15 residues. V gave up 6 bases and J gave up 0 bases, with 15 bases separating them. The CDR3 reads CASSDTDRSSYEQYF. CDR3 DNA sequence: TGTGCCAGCAGCGACACCGACAGGAGCTCCTACGAGCAGTACTTC.

This clone occurred once. The chain carries TRBV10-3 and TRBJ2-6, with D unresolved. This CDR3 has 13 amino acids. Trimming cost V 10 bases and J 4 bases, with 11 bases left between them. Looked up from germline, CDR1 is ENHRY and CDR2 is SYGVKD. The CDR3 nucleotides read TGTGCCACTAGAACTCTGGGGGCCAACGTCCTGACTTTC. Protein sequence: CATRTLGANVLTF.

The chain carries TRBV12-3 or TRBV12-4 and TRBJ1-1, with TRBD1 matching over 9 bases. There are 13 residues in the CDR3. V lost 6 bases and J lost 5; bases outside the gene matches: 4. The CDR3: CASRIQGATEAFF. In DNA, the CDR3 is TGTGCCAGCAGGATACAGGGGGCGACTGAAGCTTTCTTT.

J is TRBJ2-3 and V is TRBV11-2, with D perhaps matching TRBD1 (6 bases). V lost 2 bases and J 3 bases, leaving 9 bases between the germline ends. CDR3 length: 14 amino acids. CDR1 and CDR2 (germline): SGHAT, FQNNGV. CDR3 sequence reads: CASSLSRGTDTQYF. The CDR3 bases are TGTGCCAGCAGCTTATCCAGGGGAACAGATACGCAGTATTTT.

A remark on this clone: At one end, the junction sequence differs from germline, possibly due to a read error. The same CDR3 is also encoded by other DNA sequences in this sample. V and J are TRBV7-9 and TRBJ1-1; D uncertain. Germline V CDR1 and CDR2: SEHNR, FQNEAQ (reference sequence). This CDR3 comprises 13 residues. CDR3 DNA: TGCGCCAGCAGCTACGGGCCCGGCCCTGAAGCTTTCTTT. It codes for CASSYGPGPEAFF.

The rearrangement joins TRBV11-2 to TRBJ2-3; D uncertain. V was shortened by 0 bases and J by 11 bases, with 9 bases between the two germline ends. The germline V gene has CDR1 SGHAT and CDR2 FQNNGV. The CDR3 totals 12 residues. CDR3 region: CASSLDLNEQYF. The CDR3 nucleotides read TGTGCCAGCAGCTTAGATCTGAATGAGCAGTATTTT.

This clone appeared a single time. This chain uses TRBV4-1 with TRBJ2-1; 11 nucleotides align to TRBD1. CDR1 and CDR2 (germline): MGHRA, YSYEKL. The V segment lost 4 bases and the J segment 8 bases; nucleotides outside the gene matches: 13. The CDR3 covers 17 residues. This CDR3 reads CASSRFPGQGDKDEQFF. CDR3 in DNA: TGCGCCAGCAGCCGATTCCCGGGACAGGGGGATAAAGATGAGCAGTTCTTC.

The rearrangement links TRBV6-5 to TRBJ1-1; possible D gene TRBD1, 5 bases. This CDR3 is built from 13 residues. Germline lookup yields CDR1 MNHEY and CDR2 SVGAGI. The V end lost 6 bases, the J end lost 7 bases, and 15 bases lay between the germline ends. Here the CDR3 reads CASRISGTHEAFF. Here the CDR3 DNA reads TGTGCCAGCAGAATTTCTGGGACTCATGAAGCTTTCTTT.

This clone was recorded only once. The chain has TRBV21-1 and TRBJ2-3; the table calls TRBD2, which could not be checked here. TRBV21-1 is designated a pseudogene. The CDR3 spans 15 residues. The CDR3 bases are TGTGCCAGCAACGATAGCGGGGGGCAGCCAGATACGCAGTATTTT. It specifies CASNDSGGQPDTQYF.

This sequence joins TRBV5-6 and TRBJ1-2; no definite D call. Trimming cost V 4 bases and J 6 bases, with 13 bases left between them. CDR1 is SGHDT and CDR2 is YYEEEE in the germline V gene. This CDR3 comprises 13 residues. As DNA, the CDR3 is TGTGCCAGCAGCCGACGATCGGGAAATGGCTACACCTTC. It specifies CASSRRSGNGYTF.

The J gene is TRBJ2-1, the V gene TRBV19; D may be TRBD2 (6 bases). V lost 6 bases, J lost 8 bases, and 11 bases lay in between. CDR1 and CDR2 (germline): LNHDA, SQIVND (reference sequence). The CDR3 runs to 12 residues. The CDR3 bases are TGTGCCAGTAGGGAGGGAGGTGATGAGCAGTTCTTC. Translated, it gives CASREGGDEQFF.